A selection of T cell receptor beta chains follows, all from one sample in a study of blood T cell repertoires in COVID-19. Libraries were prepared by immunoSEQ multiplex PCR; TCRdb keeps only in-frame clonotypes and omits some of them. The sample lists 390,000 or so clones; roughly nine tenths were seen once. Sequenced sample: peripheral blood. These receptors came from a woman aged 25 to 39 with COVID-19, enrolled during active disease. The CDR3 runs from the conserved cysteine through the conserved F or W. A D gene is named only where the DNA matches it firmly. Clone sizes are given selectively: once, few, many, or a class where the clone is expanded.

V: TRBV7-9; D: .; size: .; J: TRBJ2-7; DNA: TGTGCCAGCAGCCCCCCTATGGGGACTTACGAGCAGTACTTC; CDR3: CASSPPMGTYEQYF
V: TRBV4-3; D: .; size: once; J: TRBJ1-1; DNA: TGCGCCAGCAGCCAAGGGGGTGGTGCAGCTCGAGGGAGGAAAGCTTTCTTT; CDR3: CASSQGGGAARGRKAFF
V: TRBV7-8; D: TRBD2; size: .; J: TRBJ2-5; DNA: TGTGCCAGCAGCTTAGGGACTAGCGGGGGGGGCCCAGGGACCCAGTACTTC; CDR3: CASSLGTSGGGPGTQYF
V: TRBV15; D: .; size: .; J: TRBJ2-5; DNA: TGTGCCACCAGCAGACCACAGGGTAGAAAAGAGACCCAGTACTTC; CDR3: CATSRPQGRKETQYF
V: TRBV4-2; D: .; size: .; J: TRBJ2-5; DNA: TGTGCCAGCAGCCCCTTCTCCACACAAGTCCAAGAGACCCAGTACTTC; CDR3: CASSPFSTQVQETQYF
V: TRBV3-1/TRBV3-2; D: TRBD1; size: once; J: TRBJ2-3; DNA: TGTGCCAGCAGCCTCAAGGGGACAGGGGGGTCTAGCACAGATACGCAGTATTTT; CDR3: CASSLKGTGGSSTDTQYF
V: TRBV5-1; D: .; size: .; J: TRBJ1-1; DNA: TGCGCCAGCAGCTTGGAACAGCTGAACACTGAAGCTTTCTTT; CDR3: CASSLEQLNTEAFF
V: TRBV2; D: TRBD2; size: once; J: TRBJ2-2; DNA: TGTGCCATCACTAGGTCCGCGGGGGGGAACACCGGGGAGCTGTTTTTT; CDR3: CAITRSAGGNTGELFF
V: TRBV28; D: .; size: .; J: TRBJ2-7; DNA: TGTGCCAGCAGTTTTTCCGAAATAACAGGTTGGGTAGGCGAGCAGTACTTC; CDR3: CASSFSEITGWVGEQYF
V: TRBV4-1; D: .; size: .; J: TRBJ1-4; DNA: TGCGCCAGCAGCCATCTGACAGTAACTAATGAAAAACTGTTTTTT; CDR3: CASSHLTVTNEKLFF
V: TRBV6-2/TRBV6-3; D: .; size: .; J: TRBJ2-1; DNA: TGTGCCAGCAGTTACTCGTACCTCGCCCTCGGGGATGAGCAGTTCTTC; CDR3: CASSYSYLALGDEQFF
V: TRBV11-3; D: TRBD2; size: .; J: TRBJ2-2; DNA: TGTGCCAGCACTCTCGGGACTAGCGGGAGGGCCAACACCGGGGAGCTGTTTTTT; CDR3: CASTLGTSGRANTGELFF
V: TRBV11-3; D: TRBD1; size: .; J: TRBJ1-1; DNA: TGTGCCAGCACCAGGGGGAACAGGGTAATGAACACTGAAGCTTTCTTT; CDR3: CASTRGNRVMNTEAFF
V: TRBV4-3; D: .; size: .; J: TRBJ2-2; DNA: TGCGCCAGCAGCCAATTACAGGGTGGCGCCGGGGAGCTGTTTTTT; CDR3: CASSQLQGGAGELFF
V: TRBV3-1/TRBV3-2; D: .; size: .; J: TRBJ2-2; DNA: TGTGCCAGCAGCGTCCGGAGAGAAGGGGAGCTGTTTTTT; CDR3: CASSVRREGELFF
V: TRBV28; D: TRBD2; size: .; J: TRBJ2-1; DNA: TGTGCCAGCAGCTTAGCGGGACGTGGCAATGAGCAGTTCTTC; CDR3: CASSLAGRGNEQFF
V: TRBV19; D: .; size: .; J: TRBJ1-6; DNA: TGTGCCAGTAGTAAGGACAAGTATTCACCCCTCCACTTT; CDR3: CASSKDKYSPLHF
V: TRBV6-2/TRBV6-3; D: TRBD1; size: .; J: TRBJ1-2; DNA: TGTGCCAGCAGTTCGGAGAGACAGGGGGCGTTTGGCTACACCTTC; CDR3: CASSSERQGAFGYTF
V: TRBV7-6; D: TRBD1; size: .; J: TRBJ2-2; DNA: TGTGCCAGCAGCTTGGCAGGGGGCGAAAGCGGGGAGCTGTTTTTT; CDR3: CASSLAGGESGELFF
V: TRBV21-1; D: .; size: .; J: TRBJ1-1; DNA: TGTGCCAGCAGCAAAGAGCGCGGGGGCCTCGTGAACACTGAAGCTTTCTTT; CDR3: CASSKERGGLVNTEAFF
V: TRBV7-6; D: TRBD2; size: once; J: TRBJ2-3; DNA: TGTGCCAGCAGCAAACGCGGGGGGACCACAGATACGCAGTATTTT; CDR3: CASSKRGGTTDTQYF
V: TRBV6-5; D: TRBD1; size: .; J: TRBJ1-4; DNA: TGTGCCAGCACCGAAAGGGGGACAGGGCGTGAAAAACTGTTTTTT; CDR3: CASTERGTGREKLFF
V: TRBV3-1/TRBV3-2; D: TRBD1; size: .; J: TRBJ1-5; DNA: TGTGCCAGCAGCCAGCCGACAGGGAGATACGGTCAGCCCCAGCATTTT; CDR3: CASSQPTGRYGQPQHF
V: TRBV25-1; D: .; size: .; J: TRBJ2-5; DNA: TGTGCCAGCAGTGGCACAGGTCGAGAGACCCAGTACTTC; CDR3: CASSGTGRETQYF
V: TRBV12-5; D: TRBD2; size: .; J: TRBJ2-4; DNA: TGTGCTAGTGGCCCGACTAGCGGAAAGGGAGAAAACATTCAGTACTTC; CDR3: CASGPTSGKGENIQYF
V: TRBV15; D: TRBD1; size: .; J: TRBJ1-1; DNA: TGTGCCATACAACTCGACAGGGACACTGAAGCTTTCTTT; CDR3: CAIQLDRDTEAFF
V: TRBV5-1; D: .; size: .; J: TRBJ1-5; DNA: TGCGCCAGCAGCTTGGCTCCGCGTAGGCAGGGCGACCAGCCCCAGCATTTT; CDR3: CASSLAPRRQGDQPQHF
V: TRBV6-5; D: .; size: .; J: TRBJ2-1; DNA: TGTGCCAGCAGGGATCAGGACAGTGAGCAGTTCTTC; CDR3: CASRDQDSEQFF
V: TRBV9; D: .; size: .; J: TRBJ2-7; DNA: TGTGCCAGCAGCGTGGGGGCAGGGGCCTACGAGCAGTACTTC; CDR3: CASSVGAGAYEQYF
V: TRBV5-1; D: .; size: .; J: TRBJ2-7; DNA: TGCGCCAGCGGAACAGGACGGAACTCCTACGAGCAGTACTTC; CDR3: CASGTGRNSYEQYF
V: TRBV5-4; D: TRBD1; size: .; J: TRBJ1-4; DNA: TGTGCCAGCAGCTTGCTGGGACAGGGAGACGAAAAACTGTTTTTT; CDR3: CASSLLGQGDEKLFF
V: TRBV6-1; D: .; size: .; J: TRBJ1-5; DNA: TGTGCCAGCAGTGAAGGTCACAGGCTAAATCAGCCCCAGCATTTT; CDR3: CASSEGHRLNQPQHF
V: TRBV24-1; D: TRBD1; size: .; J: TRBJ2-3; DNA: TGTGCCACCAGTGTTAGGGGGCAGGTGGCAGATACGCAGTATTTT; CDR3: CATSVRGQVADTQYF
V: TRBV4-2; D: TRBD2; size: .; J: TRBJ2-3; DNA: TGTGCCAGCAGCCAAAAGACTAGCGGGGGTTACACAGATACGCAGTATTTT; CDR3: CASSQKTSGGYTDTQYF
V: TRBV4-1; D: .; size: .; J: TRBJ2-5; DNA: TGCGCCAGCAGCCAAGAATCTGGGCCCGAGACCCAGTACTTC; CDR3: CASSQESGPETQYF
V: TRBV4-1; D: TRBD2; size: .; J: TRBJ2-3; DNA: TGCGCCAGCAGCCCAAGGGAGGGCGCAGATACGCAGTATTTT; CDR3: CASSPREGADTQYF
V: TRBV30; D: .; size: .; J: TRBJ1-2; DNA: TGTGCCTGGAGTGTACTCCCAGACACATATGGCTACACCTTC; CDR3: CAWSVLPDTYGYTF
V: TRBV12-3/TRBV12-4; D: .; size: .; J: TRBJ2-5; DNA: TGTGCCAGCAGTTTATTTTCAGGGGAGACCCAGTACTTC; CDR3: CASSLFSGETQYF
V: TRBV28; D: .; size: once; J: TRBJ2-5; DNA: TGTGCCAGCAGTTCCACCTCGACTCAAGAGACCCAGTACTTC; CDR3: CASSSTSTQETQYF
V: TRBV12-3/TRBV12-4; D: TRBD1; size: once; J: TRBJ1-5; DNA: TGTGCCAGCAGTTCCTCGACAGGGGAGCCCCAGCATTTT; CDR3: CASSSSTGEPQHF
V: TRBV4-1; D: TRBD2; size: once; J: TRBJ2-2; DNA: TGCGCCAGCAGCCTCAGCCATAGCGGGAGAAGAACCGGGGAGCTGTTTTTT; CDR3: CASSLSHSGRRTGELFF
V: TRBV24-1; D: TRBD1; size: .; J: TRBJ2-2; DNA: TGTGCCTCTGCAGGGACAGCCACCGGGGAGCTGTTTTTT; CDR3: CASAGTATGELFF
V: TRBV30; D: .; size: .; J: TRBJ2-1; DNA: TGTGCCCTAGGGCGGGACTCCTACAATGAGCAGTTCTTC; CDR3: CALGRDSYNEQFF
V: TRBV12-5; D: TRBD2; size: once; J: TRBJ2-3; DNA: TGTGCTAGTGGCCTAGGGCGGGAGGTATTGAGCACAGATACGCAGTATTTT; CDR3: CASGLGREVLSTDTQYF
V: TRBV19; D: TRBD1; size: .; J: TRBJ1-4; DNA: TGTGCCAGTAGTGCTAGTAGGGGACAGGGTGGAGATGAAAAACTGTTTTTT; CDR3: CASSASRGQGGDEKLFF
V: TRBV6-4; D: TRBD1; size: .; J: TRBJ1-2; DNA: TGTGCCAGCAGACGGAACATGGACAGGGAGGGCTACACCTTC; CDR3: CASRRNMDREGYTF
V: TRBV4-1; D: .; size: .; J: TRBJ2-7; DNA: TGCGCCAGCAGCCAGGGAGACGGGGAGGTGGACGAGCAGTACTTC; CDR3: CASSQGDGEVDEQYF
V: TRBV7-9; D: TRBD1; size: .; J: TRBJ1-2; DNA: TGTGCCAGCAGCTCGTCAGGGACAGGCTATGGCTACACCTTC; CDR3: CASSSSGTGYGYTF
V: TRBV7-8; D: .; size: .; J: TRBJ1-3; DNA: TGTGCCAGCAGCTTAACCTCCGGTGGAAACACCATATATTTT; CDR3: CASSLTSGGNTIYF